The rows below give T cell receptor beta chains drawn from one sample of a study of cytomegalovirus exposure and HLA in healthy donors. Sequencing was performed with immunoSEQ multiplex PCR; in TCRdb, only in-frame clones are kept and a portion is missing. The table records about 140,000 clones, 70% to 85% of them present only once. Specimen: PBMCs. These receptors were obtained from a woman aged 45 to 65 in good health and CMV-seropositive. CDR3s include the opening cysteine and the closing phenylalanine or tryptophan. The D gene is left open where the match is weak. Expanded clones are given a class, and other clones once, few, many or no size at all.

j_gene,v_gene,abundance,d_gene,CDR3aa,CDR3nt
TRBJ2-3,TRBV2,.,TRBD2,CASSVVSGVGIADTQYF,TGTGCCAGCAGTGTGGTTAGCGGGGTTGGAATCGCAGATACGCAGTATTTT
TRBJ2-1,TRBV7-3,many,TRBD2,CASSLVASGGYNEQFF,TGTGCCAGCAGCTTAGTGGCTAGCGGGGGCTACAATGAGCAGTTCTTC
TRBJ1-3,TRBV5-1,once,.,CASSLWGPENTIYF,TGCGCCAGCAGCTTGTGGGGGCCTGAAAACACCATATATTTT
TRBJ2-3,TRBV6-5,.,.,CASSYSSHQFTDTQYF,TGTGCCAGCAGTTACTCGTCGCACCAGTTCACAGATACGCAGTATTTT
TRBJ2-7,TRBV9,.,.,CASSVGGGTYEQYF,TGTGCCAGCAGCGTAGGGGGCGGAACCTACGAGCAGTACTTC
TRBJ2-3,TRBV4-3,.,TRBD2,CASSQAELAGEDTQYF,TGCGCCAGCAGCCAAGCGGAACTAGCGGGGGAGGATACGCAGTATTTT
TRBJ2-1,TRBV9,.,.,CASSGTGISYNEQFF,TGTGCCAGCAGCGGTACCGGGATCTCCTACAATGAGCAGTTCTTC
TRBJ1-4,TRBV29-1,.,TRBD1,CSAVDRGLEKLFF,TGCAGCGCTGTGGACAGGGGGCTCGAAAAACTGTTTTTT
TRBJ1-1,TRBV18,.,.,CASSSDRNTEAFF,TGTGCCAGCTCATCCGACAGGAACACTGAAGCTTTCTTT
TRBJ1-1,TRBV2,.,TRBD1,CASSPTGQRNTEAFF,TGTGCCAGCAGCCCTACGGGACAGAGGAACACTGAAGCTTTCTTT
TRBJ1-2,TRBV15,once,TRBD1,CATSRDVGGVSGGYTF,TGTGCCACCAGCAGAGATGTAGGGGGCGTTTCGGGTGGCTACACCTTC
TRBJ2-1,TRBV27,.,.,CASSSPNNEQFF,TGTGCCAGCAGTTCCCCCAACAATGAGCAGTTCTTC
TRBJ2-3,TRBV9,.,.,CASSAQVSTDTQYF,TGTGCCAGCAGCGCACAGGTTTCCACAGATACGCAGTATTTT
TRBJ1-2,TRBV30,.,TRBD1,CAWSRRGTGDNYGYTF,TGTGCCTGGAGTCGCCGCGGGACAGGGGACAACTATGGCTACACCTTC
TRBJ1-1,TRBV7-6,.,.,CASSPNTGPEAFF,TGTGCCAGCAGCCCCAATACAGGCCCTGAAGCTTTCTTT
TRBJ2-3,TRBV7-9,.,.,CASSLRRAADTQYF,TGTGCCAGCAGCTTAAGGCGGGCAGCAGATACGCAGTATTTT
TRBJ1-4,TRBV7-2,.,TRBD1,CASSPDRATEKLFF,TGTGCCAGCAGCCCTGACAGGGCCACTGAAAAACTGTTTTTT
TRBJ2-5,TRBV7-2,few,.,CASSLYNGGETQYF,TGTGCCAGCAGCTTATACAACGGGGGAGAGACCCAGTACTTC
TRBJ2-1,TRBV7-3,.,TRBD2,CASSLRGGGSPPEQFF,TGTGCCAGCAGCTTAAGGGGCGGGGGGTCCCCTCCCGAGCAGTTCTTC
TRBJ1-1,TRBV27,.,.,CASSFKVPGKWTEAFF,TGTGCCAGCAGTTTTAAGGTACCGGGGAAGTGGACTGAAGCTTTCTTT
TRBJ1-2,TRBV2,.,.,CASSRDTYGYTF,TGTGCCAGCTCCCGGGACACCTATGGCTACACCTTC
TRBJ1-1,TRBV9,few,.,CASSVGSGRGTEAFF,TGTGCCAGCAGCGTAGGGTCAGGGAGGGGGACTGAAGCTTTCTTT
TRBJ2-3,TRBV7-8,.,TRBD2,CASSPGWGEGDTQYF,TGTGCCAGCAGCCCCGGTTGGGGGGAGGGAGATACGCAGTATTTT
TRBJ2-5,TRBV2,.,TRBD1,CASSLGPGGRETQYF,TGTGCCAGCAGCCTCGGGCCAGGGGGCAGAGAGACCCAGTACTTC
TRBJ1-6,TRBV6-6,.,.,CASSLGSQPLHF,TGTGCCAGCAGTCTCGGGAGTCAACCCCTCCACTTT
TRBJ1-2,TRBV29-1,.,TRBD1,CSVPDRRANYGYTF,TGCAGCGTCCCGGACAGGAGAGCTAACTATGGCTACACCTTC
TRBJ1-5,TRBV15,.,.,CATSRSNRVQPQHF,TGTGCCACCAGCCGCAGCAACAGGGTCCAGCCCCAGCATTTT
TRBJ1-6,TRBV10-3,.,TRBD1,CAISRTGVSESPLHF,TGTGCCATCAGTAGGACAGGGGTATCTGAGTCACCCCTCCACTTT
TRBJ1-1,TRBV6-1,.,TRBD1,CASRVTGDTEAFF,TGTGCCAGCAGGGTGACAGGGGACACTGAAGCTTTCTTT